The rows below give T cell receptor beta chains drawn from one sample of a study of CD4 and CD8 cells across lung adenocarcinoma regions. MiXCR, applied by TCRdb to the PCR reads, yields one record per CDR3 protein. Of around 20,000 distinct CDR3 sequences listed, roughly half are singletons. Sequenced sample: CD8+ T cells from the center of a lung tumor. The receptors derive from a female donor with lung adenocarcinoma. The CD4 and CD8 labels of this study may be unreliable. Both conserved end residues are part of each CDR3. A D gene is named only where the DNA matches it firmly. Some rows mark clone size as missing; the rest say once, few, many or name a class of expanded clone.

j_call: TRBJ2-1
clone_size: NA
v_call: TRBV7-2
d_call: TRBD2
cdr3_nt: TGTGCCAGCAGCTTAACTAGCGGGAGTGCCGAGCAGTTCTTC
cdr3_aa: CASSLTSGSAEQFF

j_call: TRBJ2-5
clone_size: few
v_call: TRBV6-5
d_call: TRBD2
cdr3_nt: TGTGCCAGCAGTTTCCCGGGGGGGACCCAGTACTTC
cdr3_aa: CASSFPGGTQYF

j_call: TRBJ2-1
clone_size: many
v_call: TRBV6-1
d_call: TRBD2
cdr3_nt: TGTGCCAGCAGGCTAGCGGGAAACAATGAGCAGTTCTTC
cdr3_aa: CASRLAGNNEQFF

j_call: TRBJ2-5
clone_size: NA
v_call: TRBV11-2
d_call: NA
cdr3_nt: TGTGCCGGGGGGTTCGGGACGCGGGACCCAGAGACGCAGTATTTC
cdr3_aa: CAGGFGTRDPETQYF

j_call: TRBJ2-1
clone_size: NA
v_call: TRBV27
d_call: NA
cdr3_nt: TGTGCCAGCAGTTTAAGGGGGATCTCTACCCACTATGAGCAGTTCTTC
cdr3_aa: CASSLRGISTHYEQFF

j_call: TRBJ2-5
clone_size: NA
v_call: TRBV7-2
d_call: NA
cdr3_nt: TGTGCCAGCAGCTTATTTGACCAGGACCAAGAGACCCAGTACTTC
cdr3_aa: CASSLFDQDQETQYF

j_call: TRBJ2-3
clone_size: NA
v_call: TRBV6-1
d_call: NA
cdr3_nt: TGTGCCAGCAGTGAAGGGAGGGGCCGTTCCACAGATACGCAGTATTTC
cdr3_aa: CASSEGRGRSTDTQYF

j_call: TRBJ2-7
clone_size: NA
v_call: TRBV6-1
d_call: NA
cdr3_nt: TGTGCCAGCATTCCGGGAACGTCCTACGAGCAGTACTTC
cdr3_aa: CASIPGTSYEQYF

j_call: TRBJ2-6
clone_size: NA
v_call: TRBV10-2
d_call: TRBD2
cdr3_nt: TGCGCCAGCAGTGCCTTGGGAGGGGCCGAGACCCAGAACTTC
cdr3_aa: CASSALGGAETQNF

j_call: TRBJ2-2
clone_size: NA
v_call: TRBV24-1
d_call: NA
cdr3_nt: TGTGCCACCAGTGACTCGGACATCACGAACACCGGGGAGCTGTTTTTT
cdr3_aa: CATSDSDITNTGELFF

j_call: TRBJ2-5
clone_size: NA
v_call: TRBV10-2
d_call: NA
cdr3_nt: TGCGCCAGCAGTCTTTTGGTGGAAGAGACCCAGTACTTC
cdr3_aa: CASSLLVEETQYF

j_call: TRBJ2-5
clone_size: NA
v_call: TRBV6-1
d_call: NA
cdr3_nt: TGTGCCAGCACCCCCCTGAGAGGTGAGACCCAGTACTTC
cdr3_aa: CASTPLRGETQYF

j_call: TRBJ2-5
clone_size: NA
v_call: TRBV7-6
d_call: TRBD2
cdr3_nt: TGTGCCAGCAGCTTAGGAGCCGGGACTACTTCAGAGACCCAGTACTTC
cdr3_aa: CASSLGAGTTSETQYF

j_call: TRBJ2-2
clone_size: NA
v_call: TRBV6-1
d_call: NA
cdr3_nt: TGTGCCAGCAGTCTGGAGCGGGGTGTGGGCACAGGGAAGCTGTATTTT
cdr3_aa: CASSLERGVGTGKLYF

j_call: TRBJ2-3
clone_size: NA
v_call: TRBV6-4
d_call: NA
cdr3_nt: TGTGCCAGCAGTGACCAGAAGGGAGATACGCAGTATTTT
cdr3_aa: CASSDQKGDTQYF

j_call: TRBJ1-6
clone_size: NA
v_call: TRBV7-8
d_call: NA
cdr3_nt: TGTGCCAGCACCTCACGACTAGGTTCAAGCTCCTACGAGCAGCACTTT
cdr3_aa: CASTSRLGSSSYEQHF

j_call: TRBJ2-1
clone_size: NA
v_call: TRBV14
d_call: NA
cdr3_nt: TGTGCCAGCAGCCACTATAAGGGGGGGGGCGAGGATGAGCAGTTCTTC
cdr3_aa: CASSHYKGGGEDEQFF

j_call: TRBJ2-3
clone_size: few
v_call: TRBV6-1
d_call: TRBD1
cdr3_nt: TGTGCCGCCCAGGGACAGAGGGGAGATACGCAGTATTTT
cdr3_aa: CAAQGQRGDTQYF

j_call: TRBJ1-5
clone_size: NA
v_call: TRBV6-2/TRBV6-3
d_call: TRBD1
cdr3_nt: TGTGCCAGCAGTTATGGGCAGGGGGTTAGCAATCAGCCCCAGCATTTT
cdr3_aa: CASSYGQGVSNQPQHF

j_call: TRBJ2-2
clone_size: many
v_call: TRBV6-1
d_call: TRBD2
cdr3_nt: TGTGCCAGCATCAATAGCGGGAGGGGTAATACCGGGGAGCTGTTTTTT
cdr3_aa: CASINSGRGNTGELFF

j_call: TRBJ1-1
clone_size: few
v_call: TRBV6-5
d_call: NA
cdr3_nt: TGTGCCAGCAGTTACTCGCCGGGTGGCTCTGAAGCTTTCTTT
cdr3_aa: CASSYSPGGSEAFF

j_call: TRBJ1-1
clone_size: NA
v_call: TRBV11-2
d_call: NA
cdr3_nt: TGTGCCAGCAGCCTGATCACCCAGAACACTGAAGCTTTCTTT
cdr3_aa: CASSLITQNTEAFF

j_call: TRBJ2-2
clone_size: few
v_call: TRBV14
d_call: NA
cdr3_nt: TGTGCCAGCAGCCAATTTAACACCGGGGAGCTGTTTTTT
cdr3_aa: CASSQFNTGELFF

j_call: TRBJ2-7
clone_size: few
v_call: TRBV4-1
d_call: NA
cdr3_nt: TGCGCCAGTGCTACAGCGGACGAGCAGTACTTC
cdr3_aa: CASATADEQYF

j_call: TRBJ2-5
clone_size: few
v_call: TRBV6-1
d_call: TRBD1
cdr3_nt: TGTGCCAGCAGCGTGACAGGGATCCAGACCCAGTACTTC
cdr3_aa: CASSVTGIQTQYF

j_call: TRBJ2-1
clone_size: many
v_call: TRBV6-2/TRBV6-3
d_call: NA
cdr3_nt: TGTGCCAGCAGTTCCCTTATTGAGCAGTTCTTC
cdr3_aa: CASSSLIEQFF

j_call: TRBJ2-1
clone_size: NA
v_call: TRBV10-1
d_call: TRBD2
cdr3_nt: TGCGCCAGGAGCGTACTAGCGGGATCGTACAATGAGCAGTTCTTC
cdr3_aa: CARSVLAGSYNEQFF

j_call: TRBJ2-7
clone_size: medium-sized
v_call: TRBV6-1
d_call: TRBD1
cdr3_nt: TGTGCCAGCCGCGCCGGGACAGGAAGCTCCTACGAGCAGTACTTC
cdr3_aa: CASRAGTGSSYEQYF

j_call: TRBJ2-7
clone_size: few
v_call: TRBV3-1
d_call: NA
cdr3_nt: TGTGCCAGCAGCCGACAGGGAGGGAACTACGAGCAGTACTTC
cdr3_aa: CASSRQGGNYEQYF

j_call: TRBJ2-7
clone_size: NA
v_call: TRBV27
d_call: NA
cdr3_nt: TGTGCCAGCAGTTCCCGGGACGCCGCCCACTACGAGCAGTACTTC
cdr3_aa: CASSSRDAAHYEQYF

j_call: TRBJ2-5
clone_size: many
v_call: TRBV6-1
d_call: NA
cdr3_nt: TGTGCCAGCAGGGAAAGTTGGCAGGGGAAGACCCAGTACTTC
cdr3_aa: CASRESWQGKTQYF

j_call: TRBJ2-7
clone_size: few
v_call: TRBV27
d_call: TRBD2
cdr3_nt: TGTGCCAGCAGCCTCCGGACTAGCGGGAGTAACGAGCAGTACTTC
cdr3_aa: CASSLRTSGSNEQYF

j_call: TRBJ2-7
clone_size: NA
v_call: TRBV14
d_call: NA
cdr3_nt: TGTGCCAGCAGCCAGGGACCTACAAGCTACGAGCAGTACTTC
cdr3_aa: CASSQGPTSYEQYF

j_call: TRBJ2-5
clone_size: NA
v_call: TRBV7-8
d_call: TRBD1
cdr3_nt: TGTGCCAGCAGCCCTGACAGGGTCGCGTTGACGAGGGAGACCCAGTACTTC
cdr3_aa: CASSPDRVALTRETQYF

j_call: TRBJ1-2
clone_size: few
v_call: TRBV6-1
d_call: NA
cdr3_nt: TGTGCCAGTAGAGGGGCTAGTAACTATGGCTACACCTTC
cdr3_aa: CASRGASNYGYTF

j_call: TRBJ2-7
clone_size: NA
v_call: TRBV6-1
d_call: TRBD2
cdr3_nt: TGTGCCAGCGCCTGGCCAAGCGGGAGTGACAAAGATACGCAGTACTTC
cdr3_aa: CASAWPSGSDKDTQYF

j_call: TRBJ2-1
clone_size: NA
v_call: TRBV7-2
d_call: NA
cdr3_nt: TGTGCCAGCAGCTTAGACGACGCTAGGGAGCAGTTCTTC
cdr3_aa: CASSLDDAREQFF

j_call: TRBJ2-5
clone_size: many
v_call: TRBV12-3/TRBV12-4
d_call: NA
cdr3_nt: TGTGCCAGCAGTCCTATGGACGGCCAAGAGACCCAGTACTTC
cdr3_aa: CASSPMDGQETQYF

j_call: TRBJ2-7
clone_size: NA
v_call: TRBV6-1
d_call: NA
cdr3_nt: TGTGCCAGCAGTGAGGCCGTATCCGACTCCTACGAGCAGTACTTC
cdr3_aa: CASSEAVSDSYEQYF

j_call: TRBJ1-3
clone_size: NA
v_call: TRBV6-1
d_call: TRBD1
cdr3_nt: TGTGCCAGCAGTGATATGGGACAGGGTTCAGGAAACACCATATATTTT
cdr3_aa: CASSDMGQGSGNTIYF